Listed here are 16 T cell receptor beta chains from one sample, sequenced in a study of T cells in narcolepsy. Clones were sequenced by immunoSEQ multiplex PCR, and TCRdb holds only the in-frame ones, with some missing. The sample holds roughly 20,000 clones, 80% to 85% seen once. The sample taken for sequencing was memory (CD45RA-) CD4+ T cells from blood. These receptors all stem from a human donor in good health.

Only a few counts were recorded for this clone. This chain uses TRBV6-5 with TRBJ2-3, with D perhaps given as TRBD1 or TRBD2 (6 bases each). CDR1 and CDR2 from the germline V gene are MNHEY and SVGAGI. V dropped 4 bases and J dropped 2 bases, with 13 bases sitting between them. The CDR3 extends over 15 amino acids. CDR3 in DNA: TGTGCCAGCAGTTCTCCGGGGGCTTCCACAGATACGCAGTATTTT. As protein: CASSSPGASTDTQYF.

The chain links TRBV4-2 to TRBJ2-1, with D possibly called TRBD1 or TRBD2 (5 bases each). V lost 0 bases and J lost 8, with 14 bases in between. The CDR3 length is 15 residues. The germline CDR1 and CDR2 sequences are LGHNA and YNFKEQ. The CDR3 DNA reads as TGTGCCAGCAGCCAAGAATTCGGACGGGGCGATGAGCAGTTCTTC. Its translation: CASSQEFGRGDEQFF.

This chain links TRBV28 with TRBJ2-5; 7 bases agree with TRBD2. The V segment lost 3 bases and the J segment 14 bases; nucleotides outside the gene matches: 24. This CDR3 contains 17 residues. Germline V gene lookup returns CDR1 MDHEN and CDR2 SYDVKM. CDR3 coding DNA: TGTGCCAGCAGTTTTGGAACTAATGGGGGGAGGGTCTGGCTAACCTACTTC. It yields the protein CASSFGTNGGRVWLTYF.

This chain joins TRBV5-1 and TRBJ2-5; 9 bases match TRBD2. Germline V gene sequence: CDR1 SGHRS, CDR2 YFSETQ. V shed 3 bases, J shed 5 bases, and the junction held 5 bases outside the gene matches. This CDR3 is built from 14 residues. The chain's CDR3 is CASSSGLALETQYF. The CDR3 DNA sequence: TGCGCCAGCAGCTCGGGACTAGCCCTGGAGACCCAGTACTTC.

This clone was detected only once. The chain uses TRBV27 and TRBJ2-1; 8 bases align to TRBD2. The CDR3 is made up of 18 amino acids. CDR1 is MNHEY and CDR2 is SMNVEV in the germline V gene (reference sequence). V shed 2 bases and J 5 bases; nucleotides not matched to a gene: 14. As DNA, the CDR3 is TGTGCCAGCAGTTTAAAGTATATGTCTAGCGGGCGTAACAATGAGCAGTTCTTC. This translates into CASSLKYMSSGRNNEQFF.

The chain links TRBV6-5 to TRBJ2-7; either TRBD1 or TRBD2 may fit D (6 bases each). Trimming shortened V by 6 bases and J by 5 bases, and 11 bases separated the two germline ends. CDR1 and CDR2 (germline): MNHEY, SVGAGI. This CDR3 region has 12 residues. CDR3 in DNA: TGTGCCAGCAGCCACGGGGGCGACGAGCAGTACTTC. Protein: CASSHGGDEQYF.

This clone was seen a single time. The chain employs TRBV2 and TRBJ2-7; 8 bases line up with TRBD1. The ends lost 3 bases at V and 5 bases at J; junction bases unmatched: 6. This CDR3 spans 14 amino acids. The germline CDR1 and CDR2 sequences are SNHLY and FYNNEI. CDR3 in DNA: TGTGCCAGCAGTGAGACAGGGGTGGGCGACGAGCAGTACTTC. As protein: CASSETGVGDEQYF. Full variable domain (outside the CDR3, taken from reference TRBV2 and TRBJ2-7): EPEVTQTPSHQVTQMGQEVILRCVPISNHLYFYWYRQILGQKVEFLVSFYNNEISEKSEIFDDQFSVERPDGSNFTLKIRSTKLEDSAMYFCASSETGVGDEQYFGPGTRLTVT.

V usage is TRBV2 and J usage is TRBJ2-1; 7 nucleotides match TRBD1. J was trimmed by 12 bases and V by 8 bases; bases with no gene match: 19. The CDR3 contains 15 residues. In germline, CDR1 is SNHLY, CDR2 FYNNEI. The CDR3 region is CASFFRPLTGWGQFF. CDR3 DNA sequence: TGTGCCAGCTTTTTTCGTCCCTTGACAGGGTGGGGGCAGTTCTTC.

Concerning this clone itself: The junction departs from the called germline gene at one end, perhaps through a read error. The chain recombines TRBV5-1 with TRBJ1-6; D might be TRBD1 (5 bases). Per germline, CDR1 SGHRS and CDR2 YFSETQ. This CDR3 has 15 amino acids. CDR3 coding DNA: TGTGCCAGCAGCTTTGGCAGGGTTGTGAATTCACCCCTCCACTTT. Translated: CASSFGRVVNSPLHF.

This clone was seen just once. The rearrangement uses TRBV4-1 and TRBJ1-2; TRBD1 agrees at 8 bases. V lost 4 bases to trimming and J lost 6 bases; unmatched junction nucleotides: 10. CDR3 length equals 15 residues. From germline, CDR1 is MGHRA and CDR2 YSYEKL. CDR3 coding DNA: TGCGCCAGCAGCCGGGGGGACAGGTCGCAGGATGGCTACACCTTC. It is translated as CASSRGDRSQDGYTF.

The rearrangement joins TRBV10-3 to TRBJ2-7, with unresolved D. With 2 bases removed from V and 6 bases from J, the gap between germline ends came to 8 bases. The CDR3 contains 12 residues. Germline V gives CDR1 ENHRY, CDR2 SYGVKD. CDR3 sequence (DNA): TGTGCCATCAGTGAGAAAGGGCTCGAGCAGTACTTC. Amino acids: CAISEKGLEQYF.

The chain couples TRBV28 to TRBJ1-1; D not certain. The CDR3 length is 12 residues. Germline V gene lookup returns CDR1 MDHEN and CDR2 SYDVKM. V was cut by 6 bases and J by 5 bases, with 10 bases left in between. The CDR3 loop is CASRVGGTEAFF. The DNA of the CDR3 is TGTGCCAGCAGAGTGGGAGGGACTGAAGCTTTCTTT.

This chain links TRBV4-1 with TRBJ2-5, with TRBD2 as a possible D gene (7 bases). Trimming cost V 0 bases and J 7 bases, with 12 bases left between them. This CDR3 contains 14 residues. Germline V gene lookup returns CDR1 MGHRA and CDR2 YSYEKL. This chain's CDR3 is CASSQDAGEGTQYF. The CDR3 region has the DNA TGCGCCAGCAGCCAAGATGCAGGGGAGGGGACCCAGTACTTC.

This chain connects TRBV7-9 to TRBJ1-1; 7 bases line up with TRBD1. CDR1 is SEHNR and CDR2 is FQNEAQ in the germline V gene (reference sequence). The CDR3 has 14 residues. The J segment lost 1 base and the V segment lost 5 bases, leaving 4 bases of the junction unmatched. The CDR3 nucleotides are TGTGCCAGCAGCCGCGACAGGGCGAACACTGAAGCTTTCTTT. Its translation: CASSRDRANTEAFF.

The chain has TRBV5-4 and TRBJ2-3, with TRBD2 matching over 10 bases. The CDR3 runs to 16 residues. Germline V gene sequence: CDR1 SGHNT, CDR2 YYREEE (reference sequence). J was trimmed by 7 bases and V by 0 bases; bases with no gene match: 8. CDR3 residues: CASSLGAGGPSHTQYF. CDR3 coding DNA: TGTGCCAGCAGCTTGGGAGCGGGGGGGCCTTCACATACGCAGTATTTT.

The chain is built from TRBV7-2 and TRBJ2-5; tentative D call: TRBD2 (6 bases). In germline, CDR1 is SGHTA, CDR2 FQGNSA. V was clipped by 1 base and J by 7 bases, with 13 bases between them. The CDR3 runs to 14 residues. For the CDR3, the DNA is TGTGCCAGCAGCTTAGGGGGGGACGTGGGGACCCAGTACTTC. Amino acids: CASSLGGDVGTQYF.